The clone carrying this TCR beta chain has a handful of counts. The sample comes from a study of human T cells and chemical hapten exposure. As for the study in general: Alopecia areata, totalis or universalis affected patients, mainly female.

The sample's time point: patch test 1, 2 weeks after DPC sensitization. Regarding treatment: therapeutic diphenylcyclopropenone sensitization with weekly scalp DPC. Trimming cost V 0 bases and J 5 bases, with 6 bases left between them. The germline CDR1 and CDR2 sequences are SGHTA and FQGTGA. This CDR3 is built from 13 residues. TCRdb ran MiXCR on the RACE reads and lists one entry per CDR3 protein. Of about 57,000 distinct CDR3 sequences listed, about 9.3% are singletons. J is TRBJ2-3 and V is TRBV7-3; D unresolved. Sequenced here: whole blood, sampled in connection with sensitization to the hapten diphenylcyclopropenone (DPC). The sequence derives from a woman aged 40-49 years with alopecia areata. Some clones in this sample may be carry-over from other donors' samples. Written as DNA, the CDR3 is TGTGCCAGCAGCTTAACGGCCGGAGATACGCAGTATTTT. Translation: CASSLTAGDTQYF.